A selection of T cell receptor beta chains follows, all from one sample in a study of T cell responses to AZD1222 COVID-19 vaccine. Method: immunoSEQ multiplex PCR; TCRdb's copy keeps in-frame clones and lacks some. This repertoire shows some 110,000 clones, roughly 80% found once; its top ten account for roughly 9.5%. The sample was peripheral blood, taken on day 0 of AZD1222 vaccination. These receptors all stem from an adult in good health. The CDR3 runs from the conserved cysteine through the conserved F or W. The D gene is left open where the match is weak. Size tells how often a clone was seen (once, few, many) or the class of an expanded clone, and some rows leave it out.

CDR3 DNA	CDR3 protein	clone size	V gene	CDR3 length	D gene	J gene
TGTGCCAGCAGCTTAAATCGGGCGGAAGCTTTCTTT	CASSLNRAEAFF	NA	TRBV7-9	12	NA	TRBJ1-1
TGTGCCAGCAGTTTATCGGGGGGGCCTAGCTACGAGCAGTACTTC	CASSLSGGPSYEQYF	NA	TRBV28	15	TRBD2	TRBJ2-7
TGTGCCAGTACTGCGGAGGGGGTCAACACTGAAGCTTTCTTT	CASTAEGVNTEAFF	NA	TRBV7-9	14	NA	TRBJ1-1
TGTGCCAGCAGTTTCGGCGGGAGAGGCAATGAGCAGTTCTTC	CASSFGGRGNEQFF	NA	TRBV27	14	TRBD2	TRBJ2-1
TGTGCCACCAGTGATTTAGGAACCGGGGAGCTGTTTTTT	CATSDLGTGELFF	NA	TRBV24-1	13	NA	TRBJ2-2
TGTGCCAGTAGTATAGGGAGCACTAGCGGGGGGTCAGATACGCAGTATTTT	CASSIGSTSGGSDTQYF	NA	TRBV19	17	TRBD2	TRBJ2-3
TGCGCCAGCAGCTTGAAAGGCTTAGCTAGCGGGCAAGAGACCCAGTACTTC	CASSLKGLASGQETQYF	NA	TRBV5-1	17	TRBD2	TRBJ2-5
TGTGCCAGCAGGGGGCTAGAGACCCAGTACTTC	CASRGLETQYF	NA	TRBV2	11	NA	TRBJ2-5
TGCAGCGTTGGGAGGGACAATGAGCAGTTCTTC	CSVGRDNEQFF	NA	TRBV29-1	11	NA	TRBJ2-1
TGCGCCAGCAGCCCAGACAGGGCCTACAATGAGCAGTTCTTC	CASSPDRAYNEQFF	NA	TRBV5-1	14	TRBD1	TRBJ2-1
TGTGCCAGCAGCTTCCTGGGACTTATAGGTGGCGAGCAGTACTTC	CASSFLGLIGGEQYF	few	TRBV7-2	15	NA	TRBJ2-7
TGTGCCAGCACCCCCGGACTAGCGAATGAGCAGTTCTTC	CASTPGLANEQFF	NA	TRBV12-3/TRBV12-4	13	TRBD2	TRBJ2-1
TGTGCCACCAGCAGAGAAGGAAAAGAGACCCAGTACTTC	CATSREGKETQYF	NA	TRBV15	13	NA	TRBJ2-5
TGTGCCAGCAGCGTTGGGACTAGTTCCAGTGAGCAGTTCTTC	CASSVGTSSSEQFF	once	TRBV9	14	TRBD2	TRBJ2-1
TGTGCTAGCAGCTCAGGGCCCGGGACTACGGCCAATGAGCAGTTCTTC	CASSSGPGTTANEQFF	NA	TRBV7-7	16	TRBD2	TRBJ2-1
TGCGCCAGCAGCCGACCCCGGGGCAGAACGAAGGAACGCCAAGAGACCCAGTACTTC	CASSRPRGRTKERQETQYF	once	TRBV5-1	19	NA	TRBJ2-5
TGTGCCAGCAGCTTAGGCGGGGGGGCCCTACAAGGGGCGCAGTATTTT	CASSLGGGALQGAQYF	NA	TRBV11-2	16	TRBD2	TRBJ2-3
TGTGCCACCAGCGTTGACAGGATCTCTAATGAAAAACTGTTTTTT	CATSVDRISNEKLFF	NA	TRBV15	15	NA	TRBJ1-4
TGTGCCAGCAGCTTAAACGGGGGACTCACAGATACGCAGTATTTT	CASSLNGGLTDTQYF	NA	TRBV7-3	15	NA	TRBJ2-3
TGTGCCAGCAGCGTAGCTTCGGGGTTTGATGATACGCAGTATTTT	CASSVASGFDDTQYF	few	TRBV9	15	NA	TRBJ2-3
TGCGCCAGCAGCTTGTTGGCGGGGGAGAACAATGAGCAGTTCTTC	CASSLLAGENNEQFF	NA	TRBV5-1	15	TRBD2	TRBJ2-1
TGTGCCAGTAGATTGAACGGAGGGGGCTCGGCAAACACCATATATTTT	CASRLNGGGSANTIYF	NA	TRBV19	16	TRBD1	TRBJ1-3
TGTGCCAGCAGCGGAAGGCGGGGGTCCTCCTACAATGAGCAGTTCTTC	CASSGRRGSSYNEQFF	NA	TRBV7-9	16	TRBD2	TRBJ2-1
TGCGCCAGCAGCCCTCAAGTGGGGACTAGCGGGAGTTATACGCAGTATTTT	CASSPQVGTSGSYTQYF	NA	TRBV4-1	17	TRBD2	TRBJ2-3
TGTGCCAGTAGAGGGACAGGGGGCGCGGATGAGCAGTTCTTC	CASRGTGGADEQFF	NA	TRBV19	14	TRBD1	TRBJ2-1
TGCGCCAGCAGCCAAGGGCCCCGGCGGGGGGGCCAAGAGACCCAGTACTTC	CASSQGPRRGGQETQYF	NA	TRBV4-1	17	TRBD2	TRBJ2-5
TGTGCCAGCTCCAGGGAAAATCACGCTAATTCACCCCTCCACTTT	CASSRENHANSPLHF	NA	TRBV14	15	NA	TRBJ1-6
TGTGCCAGCAGCCAGCGAGGGAGGTACACTGAAGCTTTCTTT	CASSQRGRYTEAFF	NA	TRBV14	14	NA	TRBJ1-1
TGTGCCAGCAGTGTACAATCCCCAGGGGATACGCAGTATTTT	CASSVQSPGDTQYF	once	TRBV2	14	NA	TRBJ2-3
TGTGCCAGCACCCGAGACAGGGAGAATTCACCCCTCCACTTT	CASTRDRENSPLHF	NA	TRBV19	14	TRBD1	TRBJ1-6
TGTGCCAGCAGCCTCGACAGGGCCCAAGCCAAAAACATTCAGTACTTC	CASSLDRAQAKNIQYF	NA	TRBV7-2	16	TRBD1	TRBJ2-4
TGTGCCAGCAGCTTAGTGGGGGGCGCGATGGGCAATCAGCCCCAGCATTTT	CASSLVGGAMGNQPQHF	NA	TRBV7-2	17	NA	TRBJ1-5
TGTGCCAGTAGTATAGTCCAGGTTAAGGACTATGGCTACACCTTC	CASSIVQVKDYGYTF	NA	TRBV19	15	NA	TRBJ1-2
TGTGCCAGCAGTGATATCGTTAACTATGGCTACACCTTC	CASSDIVNYGYTF	few	TRBV2	13	NA	TRBJ1-2
TGTGCCAGCAGCTTGGAACGGGGGGGTCAGCCCCAGCATTTT	CASSLERGGQPQHF	NA	TRBV5-8	14	NA	TRBJ1-5
TGTGCCAGCAGCCTGACAGAGAGCAATCAGCCCCAGCATTTT	CASSLTESNQPQHF	NA	TRBV7-9	14	NA	TRBJ1-5
TGTGCCAGCAGCTTAAGCGGCAAGAACACTGAAGCTTTCTTT	CASSLSGKNTEAFF	few	TRBV7-9	14	NA	TRBJ1-1
TGTGCCATCAGGAACGGGAGCTCCTACAATGAGCAGTTCTTC	CAIRNGSSYNEQFF	NA	TRBV10-3	14	NA	TRBJ2-1
TGTGCCAGCAGTTCCCTGGGGGGGAACGGAGGCGAGCAGTACTTC	CASSSLGGNGGEQYF	NA	TRBV6-5	15	TRBD2	TRBJ2-7
TGTGCCAGCAGTTTTTCCTACAGAGTTCCCAGGTCCTACGAGCAGTACTTC	CASSFSYRVPRSYEQYF	NA	TRBV6-2/TRBV6-3	17	NA	TRBJ2-7
TGTGCCAGCAGCGGCATTGGGGCGGCTGGAAACACCATATATTTT	CASSGIGAAGNTIYF	NA	TRBV21-1	15	NA	TRBJ1-3
TGTGCCAGCAGCTTATATCCGGGATCCTACAATGAGCAGTTCTTC	CASSLYPGSYNEQFF	NA	TRBV7-3	15	NA	TRBJ2-1
TGTGCCAGTAAGGGTTCTGGCTACACCTTC	CASKGSGYTF	NA	TRBV19	10	NA	TRBJ1-2
TGTGCCAGTAGTTTCCGGGACGGGAACACCGGGGAGCTGTTTTTT	CASSFRDGNTGELFF	NA	TRBV19	15	NA	TRBJ2-2
TGTGCCAGCAGAACCGGGACCGACTACGAGCAGTACTTC	CASRTGTDYEQYF	NA	TRBV2	13	NA	TRBJ2-7
TGTGCCAGTGTCAGGTCTTTAGGTGGGGCCAACGTCCTGACTTTC	CASVRSLGGANVLTF	NA	TRBV2	15	NA	TRBJ2-6
TGTGCCAGCAGTGTCACAGGAGCCTCTTGGGGGGGAAACACCATATATTTT	CASSVTGASWGGNTIYF	NA	TRBV6-1	17	NA	TRBJ1-3
TGTGCCAGCAGCCAAGACTTTCCGGGAAACACCATATATTTT	CASSQDFPGNTIYF	NA	TRBV4-2	14	NA	TRBJ1-3